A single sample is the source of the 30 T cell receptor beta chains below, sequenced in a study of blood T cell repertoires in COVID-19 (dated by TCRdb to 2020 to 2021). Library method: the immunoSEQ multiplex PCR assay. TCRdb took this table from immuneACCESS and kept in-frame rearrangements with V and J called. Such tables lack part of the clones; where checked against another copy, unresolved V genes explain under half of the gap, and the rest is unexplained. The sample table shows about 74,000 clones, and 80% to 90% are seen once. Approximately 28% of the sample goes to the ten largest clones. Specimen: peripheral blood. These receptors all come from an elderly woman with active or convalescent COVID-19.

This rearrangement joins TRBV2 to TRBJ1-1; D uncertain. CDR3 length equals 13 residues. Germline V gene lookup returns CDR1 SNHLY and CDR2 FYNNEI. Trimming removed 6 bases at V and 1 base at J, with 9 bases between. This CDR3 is CASRLTGNTEAFF. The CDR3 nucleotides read TGTGCCAGCAGGCTGACGGGGAACACTGAAGCTTTCTTT.

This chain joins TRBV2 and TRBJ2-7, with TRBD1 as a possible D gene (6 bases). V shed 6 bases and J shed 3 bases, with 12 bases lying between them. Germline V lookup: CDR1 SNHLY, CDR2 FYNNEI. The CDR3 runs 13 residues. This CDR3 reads CASRETGVYEQYF. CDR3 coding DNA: TGTGCCAGCAGGGAGACAGGAGTCTACGAGCAGTACTTC.

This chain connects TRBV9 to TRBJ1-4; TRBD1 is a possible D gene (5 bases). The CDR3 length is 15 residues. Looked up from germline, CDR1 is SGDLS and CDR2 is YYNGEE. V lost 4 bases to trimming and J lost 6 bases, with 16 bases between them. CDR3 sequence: CASSPKGVHDEKLFF. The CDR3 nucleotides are TGTGCCAGCAGCCCGAAAGGGGTTCATGATGAAAAACTGTTTTTT.

CDR3 protein: CASSKGVLRQGARGYTF. The CDR3 nucleotides are TGTGCCAGCAGCAAAGGCGTCCTACGACAGGGGGCGCGTGGCTACACCTTC. The chain carries TRBV7-3 and TRBJ1-2; 10 positions match TRBD1. V lost 5 bases, J lost 7 bases, and 16 bases stayed unmatched. The CDR3 covers 17 residues. Germline-derived CDR1 and CDR2 are SGHTA and FQGTGA.

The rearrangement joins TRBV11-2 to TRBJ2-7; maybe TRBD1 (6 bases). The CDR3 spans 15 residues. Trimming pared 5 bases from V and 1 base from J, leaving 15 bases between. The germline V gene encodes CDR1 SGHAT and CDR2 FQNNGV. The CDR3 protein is CASSPTDSPSYEQYF. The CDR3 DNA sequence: TGTGCCAGCAGCCCCACGGACAGCCCGTCCTACGAGCAGTACTTC.

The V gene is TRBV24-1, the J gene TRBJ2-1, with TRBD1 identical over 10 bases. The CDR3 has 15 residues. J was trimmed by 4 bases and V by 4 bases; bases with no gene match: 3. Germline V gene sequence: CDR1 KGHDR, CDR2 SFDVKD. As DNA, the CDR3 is TGTGCCACCAGTGAAGGACAGGGGGTTTACAATGAGCAGTTCTTC. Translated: CATSEGQGVYNEQFF.

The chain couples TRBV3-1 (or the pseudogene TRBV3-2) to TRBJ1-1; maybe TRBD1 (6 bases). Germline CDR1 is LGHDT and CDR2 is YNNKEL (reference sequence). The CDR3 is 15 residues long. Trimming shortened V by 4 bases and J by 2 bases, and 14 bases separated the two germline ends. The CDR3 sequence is CASSRQAVSNTEAFF. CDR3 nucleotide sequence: TGTGCCAGCAGCCGACAGGCGGTATCTAACACTGAAGCTTTCTTT.

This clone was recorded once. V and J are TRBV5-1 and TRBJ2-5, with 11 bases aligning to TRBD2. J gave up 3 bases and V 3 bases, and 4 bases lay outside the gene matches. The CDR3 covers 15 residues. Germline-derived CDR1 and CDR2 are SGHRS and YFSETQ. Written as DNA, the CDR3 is TGCGCCAGCAGCTCAGAACTAGCGGGGGAAGAGACCCAGTACTTC. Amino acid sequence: CASSSELAGEETQYF.

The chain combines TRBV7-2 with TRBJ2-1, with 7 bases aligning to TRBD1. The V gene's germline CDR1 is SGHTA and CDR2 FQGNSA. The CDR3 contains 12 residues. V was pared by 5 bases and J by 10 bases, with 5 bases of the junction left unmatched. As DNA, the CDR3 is TGTGCCAGCAGCCCAGGGGGTCGCGAGCAGTTCTTC. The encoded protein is CASSPGGREQFF.

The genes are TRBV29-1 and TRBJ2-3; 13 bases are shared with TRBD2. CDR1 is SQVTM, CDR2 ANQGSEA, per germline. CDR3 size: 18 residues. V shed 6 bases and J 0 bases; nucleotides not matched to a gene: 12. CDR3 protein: CSVDGLAGAFGSTDTQYF. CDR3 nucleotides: TGCAGCGTGGATGGACTAGCGGGGGCGTTTGGTAGCACAGATACGCAGTATTTT.

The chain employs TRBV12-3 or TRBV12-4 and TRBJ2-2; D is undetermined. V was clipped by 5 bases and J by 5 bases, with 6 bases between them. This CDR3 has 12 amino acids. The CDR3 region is CASSVNTGELFF. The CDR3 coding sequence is TGTGCCAGCAGTGTTAATACCGGGGAGCTGTTTTTT.

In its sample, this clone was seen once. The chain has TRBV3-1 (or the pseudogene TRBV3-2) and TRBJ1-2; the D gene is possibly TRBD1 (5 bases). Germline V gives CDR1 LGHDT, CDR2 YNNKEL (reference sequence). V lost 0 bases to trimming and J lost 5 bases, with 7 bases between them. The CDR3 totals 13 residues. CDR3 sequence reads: CASSQESGYGYTF. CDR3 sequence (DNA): TGTGCCAGCAGCCAAGAGTCAGGGTATGGCTACACCTTC.

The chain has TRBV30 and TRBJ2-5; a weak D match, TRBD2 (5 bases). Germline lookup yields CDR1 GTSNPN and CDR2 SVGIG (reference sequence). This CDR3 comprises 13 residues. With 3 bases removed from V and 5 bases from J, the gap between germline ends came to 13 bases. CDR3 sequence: CAWRVPKRETQYF. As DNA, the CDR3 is TGTGCCTGGAGAGTCCCGAAGCGGGAGACCCAGTACTTC.

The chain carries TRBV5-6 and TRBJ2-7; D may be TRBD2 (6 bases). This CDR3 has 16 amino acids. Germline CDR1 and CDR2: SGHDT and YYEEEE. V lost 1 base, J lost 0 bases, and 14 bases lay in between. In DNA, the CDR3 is TGTGCCAGCAGCTTGTCGGGGGATCCCAGCTCCTACGAGCAGTACTTC. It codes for CASSLSGDPSSYEQYF.

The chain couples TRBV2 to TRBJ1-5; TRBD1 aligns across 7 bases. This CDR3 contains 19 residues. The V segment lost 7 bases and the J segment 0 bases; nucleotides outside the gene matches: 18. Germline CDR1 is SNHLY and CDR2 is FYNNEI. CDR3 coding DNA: TGTGCCAGCAAGGGTTCCGCGACAGGGACCTCTTATAGCAATCAGCCCCAGCATTTT. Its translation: CASKGSATGTSYSNQPQHF.

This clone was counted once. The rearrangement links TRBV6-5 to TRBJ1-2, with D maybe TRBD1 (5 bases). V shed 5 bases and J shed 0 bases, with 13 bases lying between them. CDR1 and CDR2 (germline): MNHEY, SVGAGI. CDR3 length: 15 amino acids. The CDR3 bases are TGTGCCAGCAGTCGCGGGACCGCCTCTAACTATGGCTACACCTTC. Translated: CASSRGTASNYGYTF.

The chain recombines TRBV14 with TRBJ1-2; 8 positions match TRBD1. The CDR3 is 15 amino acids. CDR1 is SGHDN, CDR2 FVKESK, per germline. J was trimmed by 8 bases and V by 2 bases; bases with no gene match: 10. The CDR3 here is CASSQYLQGDGGYTF. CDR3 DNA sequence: TGTGCCAGCAGCCAATATTTACAGGGGGACGGAGGCTACACCTTC. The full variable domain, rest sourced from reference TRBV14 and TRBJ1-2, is EAGVTQFPSHSVIEKGQTVTLRCDPISGHDNLYWYRRVMGKEIKFLLHFVKESKQDESGMPNNRFLAERTGGTYSTLKVQPAELEDSGVYFCASSQYLQGDGGYTFGSGTRLTVV.

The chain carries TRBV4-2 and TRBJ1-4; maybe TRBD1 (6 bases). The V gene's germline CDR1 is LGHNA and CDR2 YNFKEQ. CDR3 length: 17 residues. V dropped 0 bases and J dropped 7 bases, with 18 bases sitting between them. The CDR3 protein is CASSQEGGGAGGEKLFF. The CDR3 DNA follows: TGTGCCAGCAGCCAAGAAGGAGGGGGGGCCGGCGGTGAAAAACTGTTTTTT.

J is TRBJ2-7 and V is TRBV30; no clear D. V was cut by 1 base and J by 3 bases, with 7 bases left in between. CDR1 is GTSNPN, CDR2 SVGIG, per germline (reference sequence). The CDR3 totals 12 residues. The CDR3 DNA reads TGTGCCTGGAGTGGGAGTTTCTACGAGCAGTACTTC. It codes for CAWSGSFYEQYF. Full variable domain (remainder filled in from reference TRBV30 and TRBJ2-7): SQTIHQWPATLVQPVGSPLSLECTVEGTSNPNLYWYRQAAGRGLQLLFYSVGIGQISSEVPQNLSASRPQDRQFILSSKKLLLSDSGFYLCAWSGSFYEQYFGPGTRLTVT.

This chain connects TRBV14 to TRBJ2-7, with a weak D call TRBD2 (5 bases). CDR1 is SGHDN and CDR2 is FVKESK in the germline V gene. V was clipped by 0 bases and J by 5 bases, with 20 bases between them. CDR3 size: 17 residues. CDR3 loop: CASSQDGLEGWKNEQYF. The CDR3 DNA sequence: TGTGCCAGCAGCCAAGATGGCTTAGAGGGCTGGAAAAACGAGCAGTACTTC.

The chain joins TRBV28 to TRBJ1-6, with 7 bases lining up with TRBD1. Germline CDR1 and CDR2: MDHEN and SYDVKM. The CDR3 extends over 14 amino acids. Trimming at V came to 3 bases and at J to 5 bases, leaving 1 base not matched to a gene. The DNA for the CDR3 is TGTGCCAGCAGTTTGGGACAGAATAATTCACCCCTCCACTTT. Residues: CASSLGQNNSPLHF.

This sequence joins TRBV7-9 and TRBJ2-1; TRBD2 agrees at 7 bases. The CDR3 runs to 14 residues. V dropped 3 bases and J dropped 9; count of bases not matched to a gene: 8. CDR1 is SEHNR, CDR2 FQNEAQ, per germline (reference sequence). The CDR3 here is CASSFMGGIGEQFF. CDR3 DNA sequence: TGTGCCAGCAGCTTTATGGGAGGGATAGGTGAGCAGTTCTTC.

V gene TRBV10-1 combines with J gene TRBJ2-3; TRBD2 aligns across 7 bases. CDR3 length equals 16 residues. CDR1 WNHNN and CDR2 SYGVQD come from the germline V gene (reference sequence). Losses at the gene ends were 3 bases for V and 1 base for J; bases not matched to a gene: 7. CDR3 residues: CASSDPARGGTDTQYF. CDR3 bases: TGCGCCAGCAGTGACCCGGCACGGGGGGGCACAGATACGCAGTATTTT.

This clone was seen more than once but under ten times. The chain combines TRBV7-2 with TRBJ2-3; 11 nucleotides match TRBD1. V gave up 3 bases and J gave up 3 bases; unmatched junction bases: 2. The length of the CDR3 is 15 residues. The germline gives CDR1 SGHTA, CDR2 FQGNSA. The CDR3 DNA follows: TGTGCCAGCAGCTTGGACAGGGGGCTGACAGATACGCAGTATTTT. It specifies CASSLDRGLTDTQYF.

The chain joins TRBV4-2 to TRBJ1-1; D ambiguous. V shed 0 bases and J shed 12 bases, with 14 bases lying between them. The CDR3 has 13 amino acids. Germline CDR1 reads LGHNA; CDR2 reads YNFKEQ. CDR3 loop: CASSQDLEREPFF. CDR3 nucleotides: TGTGCCAGCAGCCAAGATCTTGAGCGGGAACCTTTCTTT.

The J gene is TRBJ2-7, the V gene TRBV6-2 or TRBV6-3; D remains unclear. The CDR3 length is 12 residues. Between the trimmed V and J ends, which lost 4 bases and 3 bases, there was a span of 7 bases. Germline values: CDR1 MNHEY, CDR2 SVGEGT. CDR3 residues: CASSSTGYEQYF. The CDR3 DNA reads TGTGCCAGCAGTTCAACGGGCTACGAGCAGTACTTC.

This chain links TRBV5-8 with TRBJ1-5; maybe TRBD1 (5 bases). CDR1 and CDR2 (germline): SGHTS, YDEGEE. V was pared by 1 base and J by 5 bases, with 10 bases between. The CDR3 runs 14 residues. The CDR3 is CASSLRRGYQPQHF. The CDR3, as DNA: TGTGCCAGCAGCTTGCGACGGGGGTATCAGCCCCAGCATTTT.

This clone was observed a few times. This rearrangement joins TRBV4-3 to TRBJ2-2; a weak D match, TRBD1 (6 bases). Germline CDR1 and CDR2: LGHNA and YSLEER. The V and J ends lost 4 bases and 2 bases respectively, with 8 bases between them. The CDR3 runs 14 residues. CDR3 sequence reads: CASSPGHNTGELFF. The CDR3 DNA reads TGCGCCAGCAGCCCGGGACATAACACCGGGGAGCTGTTTTTT.

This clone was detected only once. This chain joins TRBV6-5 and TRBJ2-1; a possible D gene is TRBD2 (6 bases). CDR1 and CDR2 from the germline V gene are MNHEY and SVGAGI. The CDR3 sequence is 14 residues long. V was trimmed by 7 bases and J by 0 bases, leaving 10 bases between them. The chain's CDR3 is CASKTGDSYNEQFF. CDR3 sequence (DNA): TGTGCCAGCAAAACGGGGGACTCCTACAATGAGCAGTTCTTC.

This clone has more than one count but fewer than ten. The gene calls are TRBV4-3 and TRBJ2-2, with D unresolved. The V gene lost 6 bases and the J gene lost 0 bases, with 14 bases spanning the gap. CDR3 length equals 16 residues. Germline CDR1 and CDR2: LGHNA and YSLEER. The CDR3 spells CASRRAYGPNTGELFF. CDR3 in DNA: TGCGCCAGCAGGCGCGCTTATGGTCCGAACACCGGGGAGCTGTTTTTT.